This TCR beta chain was captured in a study of blood T cell repertoires in COVID-19. Across the whole study: The study drew acute and convalescent COVID-19 samples from the United States, Italy and Spain.

In Cohort 3, a recovered donor had either two negative PCRs, clearance, or symptom resolution. Some clones are missing from TCRdb's copy, which holds only in-frame ones; the method was immunoSEQ multiplex PCR. The repertoire has over 200,000 clones, roughly 88% of them found once; the top ten carry approximately 2%. Per germline, CDR1 LGHNA and CDR2 YNFKEQ. The V and J ends lost 4 bases and 1 base respectively, with 10 bases between them. The CDR3 is made up of 15 amino acids. This clone was recorded only once. This sequence joins TRBV4-2 and TRBJ1-4, with D perhaps matching TRBD1 (6 bases). The receptor's source is a woman in her 50s who had recovered from COVID-19. The sequenced material came from PBMCs or T cells enriched from blood (not recorded which). The CDR3 region is CASSRDTGTNEKLFF. The CDR3 DNA reads as TGTGCCAGCAGCCGGGACACGGGAACTAATGAAAAACTGTTTTTT.